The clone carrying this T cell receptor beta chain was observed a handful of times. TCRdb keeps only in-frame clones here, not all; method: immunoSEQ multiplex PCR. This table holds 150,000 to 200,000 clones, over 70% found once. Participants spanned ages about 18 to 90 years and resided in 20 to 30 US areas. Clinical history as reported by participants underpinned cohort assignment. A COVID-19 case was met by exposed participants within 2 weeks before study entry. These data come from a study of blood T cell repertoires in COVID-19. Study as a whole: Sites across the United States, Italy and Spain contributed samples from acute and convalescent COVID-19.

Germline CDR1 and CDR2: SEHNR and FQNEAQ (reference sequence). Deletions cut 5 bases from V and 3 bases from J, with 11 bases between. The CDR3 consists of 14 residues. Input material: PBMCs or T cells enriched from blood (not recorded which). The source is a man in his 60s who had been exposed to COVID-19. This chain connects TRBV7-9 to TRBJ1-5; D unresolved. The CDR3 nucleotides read TGTGCCAGCAGCGACCGGGAGTTCAATCAGCCCCAGCATTTT. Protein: CASSDREFNQPQHF. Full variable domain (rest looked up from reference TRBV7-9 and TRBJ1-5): DTGVSQNPRHKITKRGQNVTFRCDPISEHNRLYWYRQTLGQGPEFLTYFQNEAQLEKSRLLSDRFSAERPKGSFSTLEIQRTEQGDSAMYLCASSDREFNQPQHFGDGTRLSIL.